This T cell receptor (beta chain) was recorded in a study of shared T cell receptors in the human thymus. Germline loops: CDR1 MNHEY, CDR2 SMNVEV (reference sequence). There are 17 residues in the CDR3. The trim removed 7 bases at V and 1 base at J, leaving 8 bases unmatched. Produced via immunoSEQ multiplex PCR; TCRdb's table is partial and in-frame only. The data show a few hundred thousand clones, with 95% seen just once and approximately 0.018% held by the top ten. This TCR was sampled from a human donor. This chain joins TRBV27 and TRBJ2-2, with 11 nucleotides matching TRBD2. The sample comprised thymocytes. The chain's CDR3 is CASKFKTSGENTGELFF. In nucleotides, the CDR3 is TGTGCCAGCAAGTTCAAGACTAGCGGGGAGAACACCGGGGAGCTGTTTTTT.